One sample yielded the 5 T cell receptor beta chains listed below, sequenced in a study of blood T cell repertoires in COVID-19. TCRdb's copy holds only in-frame clones and misses some; the assay was immunoSEQ multiplex PCR. This sample has 80,000 or so clones, with about 80% found just once. Sequencing input: peripheral blood. All receptors come from a man aged 50 or older with active or convalescent COVID-19.

The V and J genes are TRBV10-3 and TRBJ1-4; perhaps TRBD1 as D (6 bases). The V end was cut by 5 bases, the J end by 6 bases, with 16 bases between. From germline, CDR1 is ENHRY and CDR2 SYGVKD. There are 15 residues in the CDR3. In nucleotides, the CDR3 is TGTGCCATCAGTTTGGGCGGTCAGGGGTATGAAAAACTGTTTTTT. It specifies CAISLGGQGYEKLFF.

The V gene is TRBV30, the J gene TRBJ1-1, with a weak D call TRBD1 (6 bases). V lost 2 bases and J 1 base, leaving 11 bases between the germline ends. The CDR3 consists of 14 residues. The germline CDR1 and CDR2 sequences are GTSNPN and SVGIG (reference sequence). The CDR3 is CAWSTGRGNTEAFF. The CDR3 nucleotides read TGTGCCTGGAGTACAGGGAGGGGGAACACTGAAGCTTTCTTT.

The genes are TRBV18 and TRBJ1-5; 7 bases are shared with TRBD1. The germline V gene encodes CDR1 KGHSH and CDR2 LQKENI. The junction had 5 bases not matched to a gene; V was cut back by 5 bases and J by 1 base. This CDR3 has 15 amino acids. The CDR3 DNA follows: TGTGCCAGCTCAACGACAGGGTACAGCAATCAGCCCCAGCATTTT. Amino acid sequence: CASSTTGYSNQPQHF.

The table lists this clone with a count of one. The rearrangement joins TRBV9 to TRBJ2-2; D is possibly TRBD1 (5 bases). V lost 4 bases and J lost 1, with 8 bases in between. The germline CDR1 and CDR2 sequences are SGDLS and YYNGEE. The length of the CDR3 is 14 residues. DNA of the CDR3: TGTGCCAGCAGCAGGGGCTGGAACACCGGGGAGCTGTTTTTT. This encodes CASSRGWNTGELFF.

This clone has a handful of counts. The V call is TRBV5-1, the J call TRBJ1-2; possibly TRBD1 for D (5 bases). Trimming removed 5 bases at V and 0 bases at J, with 11 bases between. There are 14 residues in the CDR3. CDR1 and CDR2 (germline): SGHRS, YFSETQ. This CDR3 reads CASRLTVTNYGYTF. The CDR3 region has the DNA TGCGCCAGCAGGTTGACAGTTACTAACTATGGCTACACCTTC. The variable domain in full, with the rest retrieved from reference TRBV5-1 and TRBJ1-2, is KAGVTQTPRYLIKTRGQQVTLSCSPISGHRSVSWYQQTPGQGLQFLFEYFSETQRNKGNFPGRFSGRQFSNSRSEMNVSTLELGDSALYLCASRLTVTNYGYTFGSGTRLTVV.